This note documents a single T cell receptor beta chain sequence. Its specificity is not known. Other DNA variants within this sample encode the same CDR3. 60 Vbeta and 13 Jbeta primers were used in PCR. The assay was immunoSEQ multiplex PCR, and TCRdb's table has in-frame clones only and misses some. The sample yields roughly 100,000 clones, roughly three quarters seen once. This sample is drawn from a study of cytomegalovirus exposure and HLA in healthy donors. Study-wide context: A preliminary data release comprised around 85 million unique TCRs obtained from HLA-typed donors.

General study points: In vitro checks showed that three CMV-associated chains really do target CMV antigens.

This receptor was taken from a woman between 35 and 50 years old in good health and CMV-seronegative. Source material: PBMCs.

The CDR3 loop reads CASSLQASGSYEQYF. Here the CDR3 DNA reads TGTGCCAGCAGCTTACAGGCTAGCGGCTCCTACGAGCAGTACTTC. V and J are TRBV7-2 and TRBJ2-7; TRBD2 agrees at 7 bases. CDR1 SGHTA and CDR2 FQGNSA come from the germline V gene. The CDR3 runs 15 residues. V was clipped by 2 bases and J by 0 bases; unmatched bases: 4.